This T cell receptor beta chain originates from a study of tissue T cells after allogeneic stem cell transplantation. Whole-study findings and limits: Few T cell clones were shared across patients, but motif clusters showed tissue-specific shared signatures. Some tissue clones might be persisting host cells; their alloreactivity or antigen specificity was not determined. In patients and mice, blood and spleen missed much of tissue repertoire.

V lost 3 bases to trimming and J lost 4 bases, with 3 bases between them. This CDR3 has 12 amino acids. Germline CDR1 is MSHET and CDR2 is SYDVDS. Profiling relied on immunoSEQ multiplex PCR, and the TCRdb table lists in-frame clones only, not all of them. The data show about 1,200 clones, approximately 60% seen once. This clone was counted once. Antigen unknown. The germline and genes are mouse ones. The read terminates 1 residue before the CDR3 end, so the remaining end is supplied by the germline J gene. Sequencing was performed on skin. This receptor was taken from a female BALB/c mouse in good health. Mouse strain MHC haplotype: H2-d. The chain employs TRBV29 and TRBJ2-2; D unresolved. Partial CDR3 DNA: TGTGCTAGCAGTTTTACCACCGGGCAGCTCTAC. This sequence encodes CASSFTTGQLY. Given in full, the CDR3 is CASSFTTGQLYF.